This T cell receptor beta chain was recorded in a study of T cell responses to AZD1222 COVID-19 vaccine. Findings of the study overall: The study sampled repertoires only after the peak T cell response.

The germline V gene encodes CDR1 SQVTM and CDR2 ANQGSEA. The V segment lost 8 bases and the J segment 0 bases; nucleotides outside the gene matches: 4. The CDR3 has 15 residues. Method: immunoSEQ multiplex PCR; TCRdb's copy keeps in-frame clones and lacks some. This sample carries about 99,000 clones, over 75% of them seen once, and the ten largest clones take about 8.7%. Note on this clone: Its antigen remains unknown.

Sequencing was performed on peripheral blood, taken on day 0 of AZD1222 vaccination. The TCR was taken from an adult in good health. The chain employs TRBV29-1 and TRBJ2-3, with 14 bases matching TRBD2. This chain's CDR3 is CSSGTSGGSTDTQYF. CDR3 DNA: TGCAGCTCCGGGACTAGCGGGGGAAGCACAGATACGCAGTATTTT.